A selection of T cell receptor beta chains follows, all from one sample in a study of blood T cell repertoires in COVID-19. Repertoires were generated with immunoSEQ multiplex PCR, while TCRdb's copy carries only in-frame clones and drops some. In the table there are more than 150,000 clones, about 90% of which are singletons. Sequences were obtained from PBMCs or T cells enriched from blood (not recorded which). These receptors all stem from a woman aged 45-65 years who had recovered from COVID-19. The conserved cysteine and the conserved F or W are not part of the CDR3 here.

j_call v_call cdr3_aa
TRBJ2-1 TRBV24-1 ATSDFPGEQF
TRBJ1-6 TRBV27 ASSLGGRSSPLH
TRBJ1-2 TRBV11-2 ASSLDPGQTNYGYT
TRBJ2-5 TRBV27 ATRTGQETQY
TRBJ2-2 TRBV7-2 ASSGTGLAGVPGELF
TRBJ1-5 TRBV18 ASSPPWGEDSNQPQH
TRBJ1-2 TRBV30 AWSGDRGLSGYT
TRBJ1-1 TRBV7-9 ASSPSGTGVNTEAF
TRBJ2-2 TRBV5-6 ASSLGQNTGELF
TRBJ2-1 TRBV23-1 ASSPGGVEQF
TRBJ2-6 TRBV7-6 ASSLGTVSGANVLT
TRBJ2-5 TRBV7-9 ASSQGASGSETQY
TRBJ2-1 TRBV24-1 ATSKKAGTSGTNYNEQF
TRBJ2-7 TRBV5-1 ASSPSGGVRYEQY
TRBJ2-2 TRBV4-1 ASSQLGTHSGELF
TRBJ2-7 TRBV11-3 ASSPRSSGSVHEQY
TRBJ2-7 TRBV7-9 ASSLGPGRAGYEQY
TRBJ1-2 TRBV18 ASSPVGTYNYGYT
TRBJ2-3 TRBV29-1 SVGGQSDTQY
TRBJ2-7 TRBV3-1/TRBV3-2 ASSQVRGSQY
TRBJ2-5 TRBV7-6 ASSSGLAGGKTQY
TRBJ2-1 TRBV27 ASTPWGTGNNEQF
TRBJ2-7 TRBV6-5 ASRPGQGPYEQY
TRBJ2-1 TRBV29-1 SANRDRGLHEQF
TRBJ2-7 TRBV21-1 ASSKARGGYYDEQY
TRBJ2-7 TRBV7-9 ASRGQGPYEQY
TRBJ2-1 TRBV29-1 SVVPGTGTSYNEQF
TRBJ1-5 TRBV2 ASSLGTGLFGSNQPQH
TRBJ1-1 TRBV9 ASSVAVNTEAF
TRBJ2-5 TRBV11-2 ASSPRGLAGKVQETQY
TRBJ2-5 TRBV6-2/TRBV6-3 ASSYEGQGGQETQY
TRBJ1-1 TRBV7-2 ASSLGQGSTEAF
TRBJ2-1 TRBV29-1 SVVGARGADEQF
TRBJ1-2 TRBV28 ASSSTRGRGYT
TRBJ2-2 TRBV7-9 ASILSGELF
TRBJ1-1 TRBV7-9 ASSPDRDRLDTEAF
TRBJ2-1 TRBV27 ASSLQAISSYNEQF
TRBJ2-4 TRBV19 ASNPREVGIQY
TRBJ1-2 TRBV4-2 ASSLPGNKYGYT
TRBJ1-2 TRBV28 ASRSGTGASYGYT
TRBJ1-5 TRBV6-5 ASTRTEGHQPQH
TRBJ2-1 TRBV11-3 ASSLGPLRGSGRHNEQF
TRBJ1-1 TRBV6-5 ASSSTGAAEAF
TRBJ2-6 TRBV9 ASSVASSGANVLT
TRBJ2-7 TRBV9 ASSVGGGESYEQY
TRBJ2-1 TRBV10-3 AISPMTSGRREQF